What follows describes a single TCR beta chain. The sample originates from a study of blood T cell repertoires in COVID-19. Germline V lookup: CDR1 SGHNT, CDR2 YYREEE (reference sequence). The CDR3 extends over 17 amino acids. J lost 7 bases, V lost 4 bases, and 15 bases had no gene match. Libraries were prepared by immunoSEQ multiplex PCR; TCRdb keeps only in-frame clonotypes and omits some of them. The sample shows 250,000 or so clones, over 80% of them seen only once. Recruits, aged about 18 to 95 years, lived in approximately 26 US areas. A case of COVID-19 had been met by exposed participants within 2 weeks before study entry.

The receptor's source is a woman in her 30s who had been exposed to COVID-19. The sequencing input was PBMCs or T cells enriched from blood (not recorded which). The chain is built from TRBV5-4 and TRBJ2-1, with 9 bases that match TRBD1. The CDR3 region is CASSPVGTGNKLNEQFF. The CDR3 DNA reads TGTGCCAGCAGCCCCGTAGGGACAGGGAATAAATTAAATGAGCAGTTCTTC.